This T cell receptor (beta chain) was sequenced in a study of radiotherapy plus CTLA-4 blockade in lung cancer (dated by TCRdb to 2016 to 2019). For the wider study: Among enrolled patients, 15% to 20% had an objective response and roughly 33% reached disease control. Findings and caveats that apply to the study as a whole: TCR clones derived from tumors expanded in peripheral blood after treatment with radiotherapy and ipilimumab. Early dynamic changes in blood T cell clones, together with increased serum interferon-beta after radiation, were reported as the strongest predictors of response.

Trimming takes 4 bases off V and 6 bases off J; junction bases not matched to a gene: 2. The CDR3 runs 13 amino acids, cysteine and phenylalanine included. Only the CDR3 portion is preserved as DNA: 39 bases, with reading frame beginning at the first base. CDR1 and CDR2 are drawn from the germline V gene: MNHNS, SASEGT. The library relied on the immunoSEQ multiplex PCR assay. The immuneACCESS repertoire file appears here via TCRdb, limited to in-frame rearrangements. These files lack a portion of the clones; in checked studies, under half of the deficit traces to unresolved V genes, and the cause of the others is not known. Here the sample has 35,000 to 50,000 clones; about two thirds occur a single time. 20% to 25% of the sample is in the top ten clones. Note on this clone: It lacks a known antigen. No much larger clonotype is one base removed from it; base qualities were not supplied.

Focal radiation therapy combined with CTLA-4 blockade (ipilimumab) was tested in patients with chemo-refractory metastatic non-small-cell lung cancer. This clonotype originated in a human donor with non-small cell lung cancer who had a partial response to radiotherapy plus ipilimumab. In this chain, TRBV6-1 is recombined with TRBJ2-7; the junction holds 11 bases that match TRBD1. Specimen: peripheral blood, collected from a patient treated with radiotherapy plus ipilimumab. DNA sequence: TGTGCCAGCAGTGGGGACAGGGGGGTCGAGCAGTACTTC. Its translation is CASSGDRGVEQYF.